A selection of T cell receptor beta chains follows, all from one sample in a study of CD8 T cells in Susac syndrome. TCRdb re-called the immunoSEQ multiplex PCR reads with MiXCR, one entry per CDR3 protein. The sample lists more than 75,000 distinct CDR3 sequences, 80% to 95% occurring once. What was sequenced was CD8+ T cells from PBMCs. The receptors shown here come from a human donor in good health. Each CDR3 is given with its conserved first and last residue. The D gene is left open where the match is weak. Size values are once, few and many counts, or a class for expanded clones, and some rows have none.

CDR3nt	CDR3aa	d_gene	j_gene	abundance	v_gene
TGTGCCAGCAGCTCCCGGGGGACAACGAACACCGGGGAGCTGTTTTTT	CASSSRGTTNTGELFF	-	TRBJ2-2	-	TRBV7-6
TGTGCCAGCAGCCCCCGGACAGGGGGCGTGAATACGCAGTATTTT	CASSPRTGGVNTQYF	TRBD1	TRBJ2-3	once	TRBV6-6
TGTGCCAGCAGCCCCACCTCCGATATCGGGGGGACTGAAGCTTTCTTT	CASSPTSDIGGTEAFF	-	TRBJ1-1	-	TRBV13
TGTGCCAGCAGTTTCCTAGGGGAGTACTGGAATTCACCCCTCCACTTT	CASSFLGEYWNSPLHF	-	TRBJ1-6	-	TRBV6-5
TGCGCCAGCAGCTTACCCCCTAACAATGAGCAGTTCTTC	CASSLPPNNEQFF	-	TRBJ2-1	-	TRBV5-1
TGCGCCAGCAGCCAAGGACGGAATCGGCTGGGCGGGGAGCTGTTTTTT	CASSQGRNRLGGELFF	-	TRBJ2-2	-	TRBV4-1
TGTGCTAGTGCTTGGCCCGAGGCTGGGGGTCCCTCCTACGAGCAGTACTTC	CASAWPEAGGPSYEQYF	-	TRBJ2-7	-	TRBV12-5
TGTGCCAGCAGTTTAGGGCTATCGAAAGAGACCCAGTACTTC	CASSLGLSKETQYF	-	TRBJ2-5	-	TRBV27
TGTGCCAGCAGCCCACGGGACTTCACAGATACGCAGTATTTT	CASSPRDFTDTQYF	-	TRBJ2-3	-	TRBV7-6
TGCAGTGCTAGAGATCCGAAGTCGAGCTCCTACGAGCAGTACTTC	CSARDPKSSSYEQYF	-	TRBJ2-7	-	TRBV20-1
TGTGCCAGCAGCACAGGGGGACCAGCCTACGAGCAGTACTTC	CASSTGGPAYEQYF	TRBD1	TRBJ2-7	-	TRBV7-9
TGCGCCAGCAGCCAACGTGGGACAGGTGGAACCTACGAGCAGTACTTC	CASSQRGTGGTYEQYF	TRBD1	TRBJ2-7	-	TRBV4-1
TGTGCTAGTGGTTTCGGGAACACTGAAGCTTGCTTT	CASGFGNTEACF	-	TRBJ1-1	-	TRBV12-5
TGTGCCAGCAGCTGGGACAGTTCCTACAATGAGCAGTTCTTC	CASSWDSSYNEQFF	TRBD1	TRBJ2-1	-	TRBV5-6
TGTGCCACAGCCCCGGGACAGGGGGCTCTGGAGACCCAGTACTTC	CATAPGQGALETQYF	TRBD1	TRBJ2-5	-	TRBV24-1
TGTGCCATCAGTGATTTCCCTAGCGGGGGGGTCGAGCAGTACTTC	CAISDFPSGGVEQYF	TRBD2	TRBJ2-7	-	TRBV10-3
TGTGCCAGCAGCCAAGATAACAGCGGGGGTTTCGCCGAGCAGTACTTC	CASSQDNSGGFAEQYF	TRBD2	TRBJ2-7	-	TRBV4-2
TGTGCCAGCAGCGCCGGGACTAGCGGGGGGGCCGAGAAGACCCAGTACTTC	CASSAGTSGGAEKTQYF	TRBD2	TRBJ2-5	-	TRBV7-9
TGTGCCGTACGGACAGGACTGTTAAACATTCAGTACTTC	CAVRTGLLNIQYF	TRBD1	TRBJ2-4	once	TRBV10-3
TGCGCCAGCAGCCAAGATTCGGGCAGTGCAACTGAAGCTTTCTTT	CASSQDSGSATEAFF	-	TRBJ1-1	-	TRBV4-1
TGCAGCGTAGAAATCCGACGCTACGAGCAGTACTTC	CSVEIRRYEQYF	-	TRBJ2-7	-	TRBV29-1
TGTGCCAGTACCAAGGGTTGGGCCCTCGCGAACACCGGGGAGCTGTTTTTT	CASTKGWALANTGELFF	-	TRBJ2-2	-	TRBV19
TGTGCCAGTGTGGGGCGGGGCTATGGCTACACCTTC	CASVGRGYGYTF	-	TRBJ1-2	-	TRBV7-9
TGTGCCAGCAGCCACGGGACATACTCCTCAAACACCGGGGAGCTGTTTTTT	CASSHGTYSSNTGELFF	-	TRBJ2-2	-	TRBV3-1
TGTGCCAGCCCGGGGGCTAGCTGGGGGACCGGGGAGCTGTTTTTT	CASPGASWGTGELFF	-	TRBJ2-2	-	TRBV7-2
TGTGCCAGCAGCCCGACAGGGGCATACATTCAGTACTTC	CASSPTGAYIQYF	TRBD1	TRBJ2-4	-	TRBV6-6
TGTGCCAGCACCAAACGGGAGACCCAGTACTTC	CASTKRETQYF	-	TRBJ2-5	-	TRBV6-1
TGTGCCAGCAGTGCATCTCTGGGCCCGAACACCGGGGAGCTGTTTTTT	CASSASLGPNTGELFF	-	TRBJ2-2	-	TRBV2
TGTGCCAGCAGTCCCACCCCCAGAAACGAGCAGTACTTC	CASSPTPRNEQYF	-	TRBJ2-7	-	TRBV25-1
TGCAGTGCTAGAGATAGGGGTCAGATAGGTGAAAAACTGTTTTTT	CSARDRGQIGEKLFF	-	TRBJ1-4	-	TRBV20-1
TGCAGCGTAGCCGGGACACCGACCTACGAGCAGTACTTC	CSVAGTPTYEQYF	-	TRBJ2-7	-	TRBV29-1
TGTGCCAGCACCCTACGGGGGGAAGAGACCCAGTACTTC	CASTLRGEETQYF	TRBD2	TRBJ2-5	-	TRBV5-8
TGTGCCAGCGGATTAGGCGGAGATACGCAGTATTTT	CASGLGGDTQYF	-	TRBJ2-3	-	TRBV6-2/TRBV6-3
TGCAGTGCTAGAGGTATAGATTCAAGCACAGATACGCAGTATTTT	CSARGIDSSTDTQYF	-	TRBJ2-3	-	TRBV20-1
TGTGCCAGCAGCTCAGGACTGATTCAAGAGACCCAGTACTTC	CASSSGLIQETQYF	-	TRBJ2-5	-	TRBV7-6
TGTGCCAGCAGCTTAAGGGGAGTAGGGCCCTATGGCTACACCTTC	CASSLRGVGPYGYTF	-	TRBJ1-2	-	TRBV13
TGCAGCGTTGATTTGGGGGAGACTGAAGCTTTCTTT	CSVDLGETEAFF	-	TRBJ1-1	-	TRBV29-1
TGTGCCAGCAGCGTTCCCCGGGACACAAGTAAAGATGAGCAGTTCTTC	CASSVPRDTSKDEQFF	-	TRBJ2-1	-	TRBV9
TGTGCCAGCAGCGTGGAGGGTGGGCAAGAGACCCAGTACTTC	CASSVEGGQETQYF	-	TRBJ2-5	-	TRBV9
TGTGCCAGCAGTTCTTACGGAACGTACGAGCAGTACTTC	CASSSYGTYEQYF	-	TRBJ2-7	once	TRBV6-6
TGCAGCGTTGTGTCCGGCCAGGAAATTCTTTTGTCAGGGGGCTACACCTTC	CSVVSGQEILLSGGYTF	-	TRBJ1-2	-	TRBV29-1
TGTGCCACCAGCAGAGGACAGACCATGAACACTGAAGCTTTCTTT	CATSRGQTMNTEAFF	-	TRBJ1-1	-	TRBV15
TGTGCCAGCAGTTTAGGTAATGAAGCTTTCTTT	CASSLGNEAFF	-	TRBJ1-1	-	TRBV12-3/TRBV12-4
TGCGCCAGCAGCCAAGGAGACAGTTTCTATGGCTACACCTTC	CASSQGDSFYGYTF	-	TRBJ1-2	-	TRBV4-1
TGTGCCAGCAACCAGGACAGCCAAGAGACCCAGTACTTC	CASNQDSQETQYF	-	TRBJ2-5	-	TRBV11-2
TGCAGTGCTAGTTTCGGGGGGCCCTCCTACGAGCAGTACTTC	CSASFGGPSYEQYF	-	TRBJ2-7	-	TRBV20-1
TGTGCCAGCAGCTTGTGGGCCAGGAGTTATAGCAATCAGCCCCAGCATTTT	CASSLWARSYSNQPQHF	-	TRBJ1-5	-	TRBV5-6
TGTGCCAGCAGTTTACGTGACAGGGCATACGAGCAGTACTTC	CASSLRDRAYEQYF	TRBD1	TRBJ2-7	few	TRBV12-3/TRBV12-4
TGTGCCAGCAGTTTATCGGCTGATTCACCCCTCCACTTT	CASSLSADSPLHF	-	TRBJ1-6	few	TRBV27
TGTGCCAGCAGCGTAGAGGGGACGACTAACTATGGCTACACCTTC	CASSVEGTTNYGYTF	-	TRBJ1-2	-	TRBV9
TGTGCCAGCAGTTTGGCGGGGGGGGACCAGCCCCAGCATTTT	CASSLAGGDQPQHF	-	TRBJ1-5	once	TRBV27
TGTGCCACCAGCAGCCGGGACGGGCATAATTCACCCCTCCACTTT	CATSSRDGHNSPLHF	-	TRBJ1-6	-	TRBV15
TGTGCCAGCAGTGCCTGGGGGGACCATGGGTCCTACGAGCAGTACTTC	CASSAWGDHGSYEQYF	-	TRBJ2-7	-	TRBV2
TGTGCCAGCGCCGGGGGAGACAAAAACATTCAGTACTTC	CASAGGDKNIQYF	-	TRBJ2-4	-	TRBV5-6
TGTGCCAGCAGCCAAGGCCGGGCCCCTAGCGGGTGGGAGACCCAGTACTTC	CASSQGRAPSGWETQYF	TRBD2	TRBJ2-5	-	TRBV3-1
TGCGCCAGCACCCTCGGGGGAAGCGGGGAGACCCAGTACTTC	CASTLGGSGETQYF	-	TRBJ2-5	-	TRBV5-1
TGCAGCGTAGGGGGGTCGGGGGAGACCCAGTACTTC	CSVGGSGETQYF	-	TRBJ2-5	-	TRBV29-1
TGTGCCATCAGTGAGTCGTGGCAGGGGGACACAGATACGCAGTATTTT	CAISESWQGDTDTQYF	TRBD1	TRBJ2-3	-	TRBV10-3
TGTGCCTGGAGTGAACAGGGGAAGCAGTACTTC	CAWSEQGKQYF	TRBD1	TRBJ2-7	-	TRBV30
TGTGCCAGCAGCACAGGATCAGATACGCAGTATTTT	CASSTGSDTQYF	-	TRBJ2-3	few	TRBV3-1